The rows below give T cell receptor beta chains drawn from one sample of a study of blood T cell repertoires in COVID-19. Assay: immunoSEQ multiplex PCR; the TCRdb copy retains only in-frame clones and omits some. The sample includes about 220,000 clones, 85% to 90% seen only once; the top ten take approximately 3.4%. Sequencing used PBMCs or T cells enriched from blood (not recorded which). The receptors shown here come from a woman between 18 and 29 years old in a cohort exposed to, infected with or recovered from COVID-19 (not recorded which). Each CDR3 is given with its conserved first and last residue. Fields, in order: clone size, J gene, V gene, D gene, CDR3 DNA, CDR3 protein. The D gene is left open where the match is weak. A clone size is listed for some rows: how often the clone was seen (once, few, many), or a class if it is expanded.

. | TRBJ2-7 | TRBV5-1 | TRBD1 | TGCGCCAGCAGCTTGGGTATCGGGCAGGGGGAATCCGAGCAGTACTTC | CASSLGIGQGESEQYF
. | TRBJ1-6 | TRBV3-1/TRBV3-2 | TRBD1 | TGTGCCAGCAGCCAGGGGACAGAGAATTCACCCCTCCACTTT | CASSQGTENSPLHF
. | TRBJ2-2 | TRBV27 | TRBD2 | TGTGCCAGCAGTTCCCGGACTAGCGGGGGGACCGGGGAGCTGTTTTTT | CASSSRTSGGTGELFF
. | TRBJ1-2 | TRBV3-1/TRBV3-2 | TRBD1 | TGTGCCAGCAGCCCGCAACAGGGGGCCGATGGCTACACCTTC | CASSPQQGADGYTF
. | TRBJ1-1 | TRBV6-2/TRBV6-3 | . | TGTGCCAGCAGCCCGCTAGGGGGGGGGACTGAAGCTTTCTTT | CASSPLGGGTEAFF
. | TRBJ1-2 | TRBV5-5 | . | TGTGCCAGCAGCTCGGGGTTCCTCCCCAACTATGGCTACACCTTC | CASSSGFLPNYGYTF
. | TRBJ1-1 | TRBV5-4 | . | TGTGCCAGCAGCGCCCAGGGGATTGAAGCTTTCTTT | CASSAQGIEAFF
. | TRBJ2-3 | TRBV11-2 | TRBD2 | TGTGCCAGCAGCGAACGAATACTAGCGGGAGTCGAAGATACGCAGTATTTT | CASSERILAGVEDTQYF
. | TRBJ1-1 | TRBV19 | . | TGTGCCAGTAGGATGGGGGGGCACACTGAAGCTTTCTTT | CASRMGGHTEAFF
. | TRBJ2-1 | TRBV13 | TRBD2 | TGTGCCAGCACCCTCGGGAGGCGTTCCTCCTACAATGAGCAGTTCTTC | CASTLGRRSSYNEQFF
. | TRBJ2-1 | TRBV3-1/TRBV3-2 | . | TGTGCCAGCAGCCAAGCGCTCCAAGCGGCCGAGCAGTTCTTC | CASSQALQAAEQFF
. | TRBJ1-2 | TRBV2 | . | TGTGCCAGCTGCGGGGACGGCTATGGCTACACCTTC | CASCGDGYGYTF
. | TRBJ2-1 | TRBV4-1 | TRBD2 | TGCGCCAGCAGCCAAGTAAGGACTAGCGGGAGAAATGAGCAGTTCTTC | CASSQVRTSGRNEQFF
. | TRBJ1-2 | TRBV28 | TRBD1 | TGTGCCAGCAGTATAAAGGCCGGGACAGGGAAGGGGGGCTACACCTTC | CASSIKAGTGKGGYTF
. | TRBJ1-6 | TRBV6-4 | . | TGTGCCAGCAGCCCCGACAGCTATAATTCACCCCTCCACTTT | CASSPDSYNSPLHF
. | TRBJ2-5 | TRBV5-6 | . | TGTGCCAGCAGGCGAACTGGACTAGGGAGGGGGGAGACCCAGTACTTC | CASRRTGLGRGETQYF
. | TRBJ1-6 | TRBV6-5 | . | TGTGCCAGCAGTTACTCGGAGACAGGCCCACATTCACCCCTCCACTTT | CASSYSETGPHSPLHF
. | TRBJ2-1 | TRBV19 | . | TGTGCCAGTAGTATTGGGGTAGCGGAATCGTACAATGAGCAGTTCTTC | CASSIGVAESYNEQFF
. | TRBJ2-3 | TRBV27 | . | TGTGCCAGCAGTTTAATGCGGCCCACAGATACGCAGTATTTT | CASSLMRPTDTQYF
once | TRBJ1-2 | TRBV5-6 | TRBD1 | TGTGCCAGCAGCCAACAGGGGATCGCGAATGGCTACACCTTC | CASSQQGIANGYTF
once | TRBJ2-1 | TRBV28 | TRBD2 | TGTGCCAGCAGTTCCGGGATTGCGGGGGGGGAGAATGAGCAGTTCTTC | CASSSGIAGGENEQFF
. | TRBJ2-5 | TRBV11-3 | TRBD2 | TGTGCCAGCAGCTTAGAAGGGGCGGGAGCCAAGACCCAGTACTTC | CASSLEGAGAKTQYF
. | TRBJ1-1 | TRBV11-3 | . | TGTGCCAGCAGCTATGGACAGACCCTGAACACTGAAGCTTTCTTT | CASSYGQTLNTEAFF
. | TRBJ2-3 | TRBV12-3/TRBV12-4 | . | TGTGCCAGCAGTCTAACCTTTGCAGATACGCAGTATTTT | CASSLTFADTQYF
. | TRBJ1-4 | TRBV25-1 | . | TGTGCCAGCAGTGAACCAACTACAGGGAGTGAAAAACTGTTTTTT | CASSEPTTGSEKLFF
. | TRBJ1-5 | TRBV5-5 | . | TGTGCCAGCAGCCCCGAATGGGTATCAAGGGGCGACAATCAGCCCCAGCATTTT | CASSPEWVSRGDNQPQHF
once | TRBJ1-1 | TRBV19 | . | TGTGCCAGTAGGGGACAAGGTTTGAACACTGAAGCTTTCTTT | CASRGQGLNTEAFF
. | TRBJ1-1 | TRBV11-3 | . | TGTGCCAGCAGCTTAGGGTCGGACACTGAAGCTTTCTTT | CASSLGSDTEAFF
. | TRBJ1-4 | TRBV19 | TRBD1 | TGTGCCAGTAGTTCATCGACAGGGGTCGGAGAAAAACTGTTTTTT | CASSSSTGVGEKLFF
. | TRBJ1-1 | TRBV2 | . | TGTGCCAGCATGGGAGAGATGAATACTGAAGCTTTCTTT | CASMGEMNTEAFF
. | TRBJ2-5 | TRBV29-1 | . | TGCAGCGTTGAAGGTCCGACCGGGGTGGTGCAAGAGACCCAGTACTTC | CSVEGPTGVVQETQYF
. | TRBJ2-7 | TRBV28 | . | TGTGCCAGCAGTTTATTTCGGCAGCGGACCTCCTACGAGCAGTACTTC | CASSLFRQRTSYEQYF
. | TRBJ2-1 | TRBV10-1 | TRBD2 | TGCGCCAGCAGTTGGGGGACTAGCGGGAAGGTATCGGGCCACAATGAGCAGTTCTTC | CASSWGTSGKVSGHNEQFF
. | TRBJ2-3 | TRBV29-1 | . | TGCAGCGTGAGGGCGAGCACAGATACGCAGTATTTT | CSVRASTDTQYF
few | TRBJ2-7 | TRBV2 | TRBD1 | TGTGCCAGCAGTCCAGGCCCGGGACAGGGGAACGAGCAGTACTTC | CASSPGPGQGNEQYF
. | TRBJ2-7 | TRBV5-4 | . | TGTGCCAGCAGTATGGACAGAGCACCTTACGAGCAGTACTTC | CASSMDRAPYEQYF
. | TRBJ1-2 | TRBV24-1 | TRBD1 | TGTGCCACCAGTGAGTCGGACAGGGTTAGTGGCTACACCTTC | CATSESDRVSGYTF
. | TRBJ1-2 | TRBV28 | . | TGTGCCAGCAGGCGCCCTAACTATGGCTACACCTTC | CASRRPNYGYTF
. | TRBJ1-5 | TRBV23-1 | . | TGCGCCAGCAGTCAAAAAGCCAGGAGCAATCAGCCCCAGCATTTT | CASSQKARSNQPQHF
. | TRBJ2-7 | TRBV25-1 | . | TGTGCCAGCAGCCCGGGATACGAGCAGTACTTC | CASSPGYEQYF
once | TRBJ1-6 | TRBV29-1 | . | TGCAGCTCTTCTTCAGGGGCCACTGGCTATAATTCACCCCTCCACTTT | CSSSSGATGYNSPLHF
. | TRBJ2-2 | TRBV7-3 | . | TGTGCCAGCAGCTTAAAGGGGGGGAACTCCTTCGGGGAGCTGTTTTTT | CASSLKGGNSFGELFF
once | TRBJ2-1 | TRBV3-1/TRBV3-2 | TRBD2 | TGTGCCAGCAGCCAACCGGGACTAGGGGATGAGCAGTTCTTC | CASSQPGLGDEQFF
once | TRBJ1-1 | TRBV4-1 | . | TGCGCCAGCAGCCCTCTTTTGGCGGATTACACTGAAGCTTTCTTT | CASSPLLADYTEAFF
. | TRBJ1-3 | TRBV18 | . | TGTGCCAGCTTCACCAAGGAGGAGAGCTCTGGAAACACCATATATTTT | CASFTKEESSGNTIYF
. | TRBJ1-1 | TRBV10-3 | TRBD1 | TGTGCCTCCGAAGACGGGACAGGGTGGTTAGGGACTGAAGCTTTCTTT | CASEDGTGWLGTEAFF
. | TRBJ1-1 | TRBV6-5 | . | TGTGCCAGCACCGAGGCTCGAGCTTTCTTT | CASTEARAFF
. | TRBJ1-1 | TRBV6-5 | . | TGTGCCAGCATACATCCAGGTATGGGCCGCTTTGAAGCTTTCTTT | CASIHPGMGRFEAFF
. | TRBJ2-3 | TRBV19 | . | TGTGCCAGTACCCCTCTGGCGGGGATGGGAGATACGCAGTATTTT | CASTPLAGMGDTQYF
. | TRBJ2-2 | TRBV9 | . | TGTGCCAGCAGCGTAGAGCTAGCGACGAACGGGGAGCTGTTTTTT | CASSVELATNGELFF
. | TRBJ1-4 | TRBV6-1 | . | TGTGCCAGCAGTGAATTTTCGGGGGAAAAACTGTTTTTT | CASSEFSGEKLFF
. | TRBJ1-1 | TRBV7-8 | TRBD1 | TGTGCCAGCAGCACTGGACAGGGTGACACTGAAGCTTTCTTT | CASSTGQGDTEAFF